This entry lists 22 T cell receptor beta chains sequenced from one sample in a study of OX40 agonist ivuxolimab in advanced cancers. The repertoire was sequenced with immunoSEQ multiplex PCR; TCRdb's copy has only in-frame clones and lacks some. The sample carries 20,000 to 30,000 clones, 75% to 85% recorded once. The specimen was CD4+ or CD8+ T cells sorted from blood, collected in a trial of the OX40 agonist ivuxolimab. Receptors originate from an adult with an advanced solid tumor such as melanoma, head and neck, liver or kidney cancer.

J is TRBJ1-6 and V is TRBV4-3; D uncertain. Germline values: CDR1 LGHNA, CDR2 YSLEER. The V end lost 3 bases, the J end lost 7 bases, and 13 bases lay between the germline ends. The CDR3 totals 15 residues. The CDR3 region has the DNA TGCGCCAGCAGCCAGCTGATCTTGGGAAATTCACCCCTCCACTTT. Protein product: CASSQLILGNSPLHF.

The chain links TRBV2 to TRBJ2-7; 7 bases align to TRBD2. The CDR3 covers 14 residues. CDR1 is SNHLY and CDR2 is FYNNEI in the germline V gene. The V and J ends lost 7 bases and 2 bases, in that order; junction bases with no gene match: 8. CDR3 in amino acids: CASTLSGSPYEQYF. The CDR3 bases are TGTGCCAGCACCCTTAGCGGGTCTCCCTACGAGCAGTACTTC.

As for this clone: Other DNA variants within this sample encode the same CDR3. The chain couples TRBV27 to TRBJ1-5; D unresolved. The CDR3 sequence is 12 residues long. The V and J ends lost 2 bases and 6 bases respectively, with 5 bases between them. From germline, CDR1 is MNHEY and CDR2 SMNVEV (reference sequence). CDR3 region: CASSLLGQPQHF. CDR3 nucleotide sequence: TGTGCCAGCAGTTTACTGGGTCAGCCCCAGCATTTT.

The genes are TRBV15 and TRBJ1-6; D is unresolved. The CDR3 length is 15 residues. V gave up 5 bases and J gave up 10 bases, with 18 bases separating them. The V gene's germline CDR1 is LNHNV and CDR2 YYDKDF (reference sequence). The CDR3 sequence is CATSGGLKGSSPLHF. The CDR3 DNA reads TGTGCCACCAGCGGCGGACTCAAAGGGTCCTCACCCCTCCACTTT.

CDR3 loop: CASRQGAAGNQPQHF. The DNA of the CDR3 is TGCGCCAGCAGGCAGGGGGCGGCGGGCAATCAGCCCCAGCATTTT. The chain recombines TRBV5-1 with TRBJ1-5; 8 bases map to TRBD1. V shed 5 bases and J 2 bases; nucleotides not matched to a gene: 6. The CDR3 is 15 residues long. Germline V gene sequence: CDR1 SGHRS, CDR2 YFSETQ.

The chain employs TRBV5-7 and TRBJ2-7; D remains unclear. TRBV5-7 is labeled an ORF, and its function is uncertain. V lost 4 bases, J lost 1 base, and 6 bases lay in between. This CDR3 contains 12 residues. CDR3 amino acids: CASSMASYEQYF. The CDR3 DNA is TGTGCCAGCAGCATGGCTTCCTACGAGCAGTACTTC.

The J gene is TRBJ1-6, the V gene TRBV6-6, with D possibly being TRBD1 (6 bases). Per the germline V gene, CDR1 is MNHNY and CDR2 is SVGAGI (reference sequence). This CDR3 comprises 14 residues. Trimming took 6 bases from V and 7 from J, leaving 13 bases between them. This CDR3 reads CASSHGTPNSPLHF. For the CDR3, the DNA is TGTGCCAGCAGCCACGGGACACCGAATTCACCCCTCCACTTT.

This chain connects TRBV5-6 to TRBJ1-1, with a possible D match to TRBD1 (5 bases). The CDR3 contains 17 residues. Looked up from germline, CDR1 is SGHDT and CDR2 is YYEEEE. V lost 0 bases, J lost 0 bases, and 15 bases lay in between. The CDR3 DNA is TGTGCCAGCAGCTTGGCCCGCGCAGGGAGTATGAACACTGAAGCTTTCTTT. Its protein product is CASSLARAGSMNTEAFF.

The CDR3 is CASSPDRENTGELFF. DNA of the CDR3: TGTGCCAGCAGCCCGGACAGGGAAAATACCGGGGAGCTGTTTTTT. V gene TRBV7-9 combines with J gene TRBJ2-2; TRBD1 agrees at 8 bases. Germline-derived CDR1 and CDR2 are SEHNR and FQNEAQ (reference sequence). The CDR3 spans 15 residues. The junction had 7 bases not matched to a gene; V was cut back by 5 bases and J by 5 bases.

The chain joins TRBV5-4 to TRBJ1-2; 7 bases fit TRBD1. Germline CDR1 reads SGHNT; CDR2 reads YYREEE (reference sequence). J lost 0 bases, V lost 2 bases, and 4 bases had no gene match. CDR3 length: 15 amino acids. CDR3 DNA: TGTGCCAGCAGCTTCAGGGGGGGAGCTAACTATGGCTACACCTTC. Residues: CASSFRGGANYGYTF.

The chain couples TRBV7-2 to TRBJ1-5; D unclear. The CDR3 sequence is 15 residues long. Trimming took off 5 bases at V and 3 bases at J, with 14 bases between the two ends. Germline CDR1 is SGHTA and CDR2 is FQGNSA. CDR3 bases: TGTGCCAGCAGCAAGGTCACGGCTAACAATCAGCCCCAGCATTTT. Amino acid sequence: CASSKVTANNQPQHF.

The chain is built from TRBV7-2 and TRBJ2-5; the match to TRBD1 covers 9 bases. Germline CDR1 SGHTA, CDR2 FQGNSA. The CDR3 totals 14 residues. After removal of 2 bases from V and 6 bases from J, the junction contained 4 bases not matched to a gene. The CDR3, as DNA: TGTGCCAGCAGCTTAAACAGGGGGCAACAGACCCAGTACTTC. Protein: CASSLNRGQQTQYF.

This clone has just one count. This chain connects TRBV4-3 to TRBJ2-2; perhaps D is TRBD1 or TRBD2 (5 bases each). Trimming stripped 4 bases from V and 2 bases from J, with 14 bases between. Germline CDR1 reads LGHNA; CDR2 reads YSLEER. CDR3 length: 16 residues. The CDR3 DNA sequence: TGCGCCAGCAGCCGTTCCGGGACCCTAAACACCGGGGAGCTGTTTTTT. Translating gives CASSRSGTLNTGELFF.

The chain is built from TRBV9 and TRBJ1-1, with D unclear. V was trimmed by 6 bases and J by 3 bases, leaving 18 bases between them. The CDR3 covers 15 residues. Germline CDR1 is SGDLS and CDR2 is YYNGEE. The CDR3 bases are TGTGCCAGCACCCCCGGAGGGCCAGACTACACTGAAGCTTTCTTT. This codes for CASTPGGPDYTEAFF.

The gene calls are TRBV5-6 and TRBJ1-2; no definite D call. CDR1 and CDR2 (germline): SGHDT, YYEEEE. The CDR3 consists of 17 residues. The V end was cut by 3 bases, the J end by 3 bases, with 21 bases between. The CDR3 loop reads CASSSYRPTGKYYGYTF. CDR3 bases: TGTGCCAGCAGCTCCTACCGCCCGACGGGAAAGTACTATGGCTACACCTTC.

V and J are TRBV9 and TRBJ2-3; TRBD2 matches 7 bases. The CDR3 length is 14 residues. The V segment lost 0 bases and the J segment 5 bases; nucleotides outside the gene matches: 3. Germline lookup yields CDR1 SGDLS and CDR2 YYNGEE. DNA for the CDR3: TGTGCCAGCAGCGTAGAAGGCGGGGGAGATACGCAGTATTTT. Its protein is CASSVEGGGDTQYF.

The chain has TRBV29-1 and TRBJ2-7; D not resolved. The V end was cut by 5 bases, the J end by 2 bases, with 10 bases between. Per the germline V gene, CDR1 is SQVTM and CDR2 is ANQGSEA. The CDR3 sequence is 12 residues long. CDR3: CSVRLGTYEQYF. The CDR3 DNA reads as TGCAGCGTTCGATTGGGAACCTACGAGCAGTACTTC.

This chain connects TRBV27 to TRBJ2-2; 7 positions agree with TRBD1. CDR3 length: 15 residues. Looked up from germline, CDR1 is MNHEY and CDR2 is SMNVEV (reference sequence). With V trimmed by 5 bases and J by 5 bases, 8 bases remained unmatched. The CDR3 spells CASSLRQGQTGELFF. CDR3 DNA sequence: TGTGCCAGCAGTCTCCGACAGGGACAAACCGGGGAGCTGTTTTTT.

The V call is TRBV4-2, the J call TRBJ1-2; D unclear. V lost 1 base and J 6 bases, leaving 9 bases between the germline ends. CDR1 is LGHNA, CDR2 YNFKEQ, per germline. CDR3 length equals 13 residues. CDR3 in DNA: TGTGCCAGCAGCCAAGTAGCCGAAGATGGCTACACCTTC. Its translation: CASSQVAEDGYTF.

CDR3 DNA sequence: TGTGCCAGCAGTTTATTGGCAGGGGGCTTCTACGAGCAGTACTTC. It is translated as CASSLLAGGFYEQYF. The chain couples TRBV27 to TRBJ2-7, with 8 bases identical to TRBD1. The CDR3 totals 15 residues. Germline trimming cut 1 base from V and 3 bases from J; bases unmatched to any gene: 5. The germline CDR1 and CDR2 sequences are MNHEY and SMNVEV (reference sequence).

The chain uses TRBV6-4 and TRBJ1-5, with TRBD1 identical over 10 bases. CDR3 length equals 17 residues. V dropped 2 bases and J dropped 7; count of bases not matched to a gene: 11. Germline V gene sequence: CDR1 MRHNA, CDR2 SNTAGT. The CDR3: CASSDPLGQGRTQPQHF. CDR3 bases: TGTGCCAGCAGTGACCCGCTGGGACAGGGGAGAACACAGCCCCAGCATTTT.

This clone was counted once. The rearrangement links TRBV25-1 to TRBJ1-1, with a tentative D call TRBD1 (5 bases). The germline CDR1 and CDR2 sequences are MGHDK and SYGVNS. V gave up 3 bases and J gave up 11 bases, with 19 bases separating them. This CDR3 is 14 amino acids long. CDR3 coding DNA: TGTGCCAGCAGTGACATCCCCCGGGGGTCTGGGGCTTTCTTT. It yields the protein CASSDIPRGSGAFF.